Each of the 9 T cell receptor beta chains below was sequenced from the same sample in a study of shared T cell receptors in the human thymus. This table comes from immunoSEQ multiplex PCR, and its TCRdb copy is limited to in-frame clones, with some not included. The sample carries 500,000 to 750,000 clones, roughly 90% recorded once. This sample also belongs to another study, concerning human thymus T cells.

What was sequenced was thymocytes. These receptors all come from a boy less than two years old with a congenital heart defect.

The J gene is TRBJ2-1, the V gene TRBV23-1; TRBD2 might be the D (5 bases). TRBV23-1 is reported as an ORF; its role is uncertain. The V end lost 0 bases, the J end lost 9 bases, and 9 bases lay between the germline ends. This CDR3 comprises 13 residues. The CDR3: CASSQSRRGEQFF. The CDR3 DNA reads TGCGCCAGCAGTCAATCCCGCCGGGGTGAGCAGTTCTTC.

In its sample, this clone was seen a few times. The chain employs TRBV5-4 and TRBJ2-7, with TRBD2 matching over 7 bases. The CDR3 extends over 14 amino acids. J was trimmed by 1 base and V by 0 bases; bases with no gene match: 1. Per germline, CDR1 SGHNT and CDR2 YYREEE (reference sequence). The CDR3 reads CASSLGGLSYEQYF. The CDR3 bases are TGTGCCAGCAGCTTGGGGGGACTATCCTACGAGCAGTACTTC.

In DNA form, the CDR3 reads TGCGCCAGCAGCTTCCAAACTGGACTAGCGGGAGTAAAGCAGCCAAACAATGAGCAGTTCTTC. Translated, it gives CASSFQTGLAGVKQPNNEQFF. V is TRBV5-1 and J is TRBJ2-1, with 13 bases lining up with TRBD2. Trimming at V came to 2 bases and at J to 5 bases, leaving 19 bases not matched to a gene. CDR1 and CDR2 from the germline V gene are SGHRS and YFSETQ. The CDR3 loop spans 21 amino acids.

The chain couples TRBV14 to TRBJ1-2; 9 bases match TRBD1. This CDR3 spans 14 amino acids. The V segment lost 0 bases and the J segment 7 bases; nucleotides outside the gene matches: 3. Germline-derived CDR1 and CDR2 are SGHDN and FVKESK. The CDR3 sequence is CASSQETGGTGYTF. In DNA, the CDR3 is TGTGCCAGCAGCCAAGAGACAGGGGGGACTGGCTACACCTTC.

This rearrangement joins TRBV5-1 to TRBJ1-4; 11 nucleotides align to TRBD1. From germline, CDR1 is SGHRS and CDR2 YFSETQ. With 3 bases clipped from V and 5 bases from J, the junction kept 12 bases outside the gene matches. The CDR3 length is 18 residues. The CDR3 sequence: CASSSRDRGTIFNEKLFF. The CDR3 nucleotides are TGCGCCAGCAGCTCCCGGGACAGGGGGACCATCTTCAATGAAAAACTGTTTTTT.

The rearrangement links TRBV18 to TRBJ2-1; D is perhaps TRBD1 (6 bases). Germline lookup yields CDR1 KGHSH and CDR2 LQKENI. The CDR3 sequence is 17 residues long. V was shortened by 3 bases and J by 0 bases, with 15 bases between the two germline ends. The CDR3 spells CASSPLGAVSSYNEQFF. CDR3 DNA: TGTGCCAGCTCACCGCTGGGGGCGGTTAGCTCCTACAATGAGCAGTTCTTC.

The chain uses TRBV11-1 and TRBJ2-7, with a possible D match to TRBD2 (5 bases). The CDR3 consists of 13 residues. V lost 11 bases, J lost 4 bases, and 18 bases lay in between. In germline, CDR1 is SGHAT, CDR2 FQDESV (reference sequence). The CDR3 sequence is CASGKQKTYEQYF. DNA for the CDR3: TGTGCCTCGGGGAAACAGAAAACTTACGAGCAGTACTTC.

The sample holds one count of this clone. This chain links TRBV11-2 with TRBJ2-2; TRBD2 matches 10 bases. CDR1 and CDR2 from the germline V gene are SGHAT and FQNNGV. The CDR3 is 17 residues long. The ends lost 1 base at V and 8 bases at J; junction bases unmatched: 10. CDR3 sequence: CASSLGPGLAEGGELFF. CDR3 sequence (DNA): TGTGCCAGCAGCTTAGGTCCAGGACTAGCGGAGGGGGGGGAGCTGTTTTTT.

This sequence joins TRBV6-6 and TRBJ2-5; 10 bases are a match to TRBD2. The J call could be wrong; TRBJ2-7 is a better fit for the DNA end. Germline assignment: CDR1 MNHNY and CDR2 SVGAGI (reference sequence). CDR3 size: 16 residues. CDR3 DNA: TGTGCCAGCAGTTCCCCTGGGACTAGCGACTCCTACGAGCAGTACTTC. Translation gives CASSSPGTSDSYEQYF.